Listed below are T cell receptor beta chains from one sample, sequenced in a study of shared clonotypes between healthy human individuals. This table comes from immunoSEQ multiplex PCR, and its TCRdb copy is limited to in-frame clones, with some not included. The sample contains around 500,000 clones, about 78% of which appear only once. Sequencing was carried out using PBMCs. These receptors were obtained from a woman aged 40-49 years in good health. Some clones in this sample may be carry-over from other donors' samples. Each CDR3 is given with its conserved first and last residue. Fields, in order: J gene, D gene, clone size, V gene, CDR3 protein, CDR3 DNA. The D gene is left open where the match is weak. Size is omitted from some rows. Given values are once, few, many or a class for expanded clones.

TRBJ1-6	NA	NA	TRBV14	CASSQTYNSPLHF	TGTGCCAGCAGCCAAACTTATAATTCACCCCTCCACTTT
TRBJ2-3	TRBD1	NA	TRBV5-4	CASSFTTGTSDTQYF	TGTGCCAGCAGCTTTACGACAGGGACATCAGATACGCAGTATTTT
TRBJ1-1	NA	NA	TRBV28	CASRPNRNTEAFF	TGTGCCAGCAGGCCGAACAGGAACACTGAAGCTTTCTTT
TRBJ1-2	TRBD1	once	TRBV10-3	CAISEFWDSPGGYTF	TGTGCCATCAGTGAGTTTTGGGACAGCCCGGGTGGCTACACCTTC
TRBJ2-2	NA	NA	TRBV27	CASSLANTGELFF	TGTGCCAGCAGTTTAGCGAACACCGGGGAGCTGTTTTTT
TRBJ2-1	NA	NA	TRBV5-1	CASSPAGGRNEQFF	TGCGCCAGCAGCCCAGCAGGGGGGCGGAATGAGCAGTTCTTC
TRBJ1-1	NA	few	TRBV5-1	CASSLGLGTDGAEAFF	TGCGCCAGCAGCTTGGGGCTTGGGACCGACGGCGCTGAAGCTTTCTTT
TRBJ2-7	NA	NA	TRBV28	CASSSPTSTTIYEQYF	TGTGCCAGCAGTTCGCCTACTAGCACCACCATATACGAGCAGTACTTC
TRBJ2-3	NA	NA	TRBV5-1	CASSVGTPKDTQYF	TGCGCCAGCAGCGTCGGGACACCTAAAGATACGCAGTATTTT
TRBJ1-5	TRBD1	many	TRBV18	CASSPGQGFEPQHF	TGTGCCAGCTCACCAGGACAGGGGTTTGAGCCCCAGCATTTT
TRBJ2-4	TRBD2	NA	TRBV30	CAWSVFGGNIQYF	TGTGCCTGGAGTGTATTCGGGGGGAACATTCAGTACTTC
TRBJ2-2	TRBD2	NA	TRBV5-1	CASSSHRGEWSGELFF	TGCGCCAGCAGCTCCCACCGGGGGGAGTGGTCGGGGGAGCTGTTTTTT
TRBJ1-2	TRBD1	once	TRBV19	CASSAETGTAGYTF	TGTGCCAGTAGTGCCGAGACAGGGACCGCTGGCTACACCTTC
TRBJ1-4	NA	NA	TRBV28	CASGVQAQNEKLFF	TGTGCCAGCGGTGTCCAGGCCCAGAATGAAAAACTGTTTTTT
TRBJ2-7	TRBD1	NA	TRBV19	CASSMGTGPYEQYF	TGTGCCAGTAGTATGGGGACAGGGCCGTACGAGCAGTACTTC